This TCR beta chain appears in the sequencing data of a study of cytomegalovirus exposure and HLA in healthy donors. The study ran its PCR with 60 Vbeta and 13 Jbeta primers. Clones were sequenced by immunoSEQ multiplex PCR, and TCRdb holds only the in-frame ones, with some missing. Among some 130,000 clones listed, 80% to 85% were seen once. Concerning this clone itself: Its target is unknown.

Study results and caveats: Fewer N-insertions than the 666-donor mean were reportedly shown by an Asian-associated ancestry cluster in a later analysis. Most TCR beta V segments were productive about 87% or about 30% of the time in an earlier analysis. In a later analysis, HLA-associated TCR beta chains were more clonally expanded than equally common others.

The receptor's source is a male donor in good health and CMV-seropositive. Material: PBMCs.

In DNA, the CDR3 is TGTGCCAGCAGTTTACGGACTAGCGGGATTCACGGGGAGCTGTTTTTT. Translating it yields CASSLRTSGIHGELFF. V usage is TRBV27 and J usage is TRBJ2-2; 12 positions agree with TRBD2. The germline V gene has CDR1 MNHEY and CDR2 SMNVEV (reference sequence). Losses at the gene ends were 2 bases for V and 7 bases for J; bases not matched to a gene: 5. CDR3 length: 16 residues.